This paragraph reports one TCR beta chain. The sample belongs to a study of blood T cell repertoires in COVID-19. The CDR3 is 15 amino acids. The V and J ends lost 6 bases and 2 bases respectively, with 16 bases between them. Germline V gene data show CDR1 as MDHEN and CDR2 as SYDVKM. TCRdb keeps only in-frame clones here, not all; method: immunoSEQ multiplex PCR. The data show fewer than 300,000 clones, with 75% to 95% seen just once and about 1.1% held by the top ten. The receptor was derived from a woman aged 30 to 39 who had recovered from COVID-19. Sequencing was carried out using PBMCs or T cells enriched from blood (not recorded which). The chain links TRBV28 to TRBJ1-2; D unresolved. The CDR3: CASSLSVRANYGYTF. As DNA, the CDR3 is TGTGCCAGCAGCCTGAGCGTGCGGGCGAACTATGGCTACACCTTC.